The rows below give T cell receptor beta chains drawn from one sample of a study of T cell responses to AZD1222 COVID-19 vaccine. The assay was immunoSEQ multiplex PCR, and TCRdb's table has in-frame clones only and misses some. This sample carries 120,000 to 150,000 clones, about nine tenths of them seen once, and the ten largest clones take 2.8%. This specimen was peripheral blood, taken on day 0 of MenACWY control vaccination. The source is an adult in good health. Each CDR3 is given with its conserved first and last residue. The order of the fields is clone size, J gene, D gene, V gene, CDR3 DNA, CDR3 protein. A D gene is named only where the DNA matches it firmly. A clone size is listed for some rows: how often the clone was seen (once, few, many), or a class if it is expanded.

abundance: -; j_gene: TRBJ1-1; d_gene: -; v_gene: TRBV25-1; CDR3nt: TGTGCCAGCAGTGAATCAAGGATCCGCACTGAAGCTTTCTTT; CDR3aa: CASSESRIRTEAFF
abundance: -; j_gene: TRBJ1-2; d_gene: -; v_gene: TRBV21-1; CDR3nt: TGTGCCAGCAGCAAGGCCACATCCAGGGATGATGGCTACACCTTC; CDR3aa: CASSKATSRDDGYTF
abundance: -; j_gene: TRBJ1-2; d_gene: -; v_gene: TRBV5-5; CDR3nt: TGTGCCAGCAGCCTTAGGCCGACTAACTATGGCTACACCTTC; CDR3aa: CASSLRPTNYGYTF
abundance: -; j_gene: TRBJ2-7; d_gene: -; v_gene: TRBV21-1; CDR3nt: TGTGCCAGCAACCACAAGGCCGAGCAGTACTTC; CDR3aa: CASNHKAEQYF
abundance: -; j_gene: TRBJ2-1; d_gene: TRBD2; v_gene: TRBV10-1; CDR3nt: TGCGCCAGCAGCCTGGGGCGGGGGGGAAAGCAGTTCTTC; CDR3aa: CASSLGRGGKQFF
abundance: -; j_gene: TRBJ1-5; d_gene: -; v_gene: TRBV12-3/TRBV12-4; CDR3nt: TGTGCCAGCAGTTTTTCCAATCAGCCCCAGCATTTT; CDR3aa: CASSFSNQPQHF
abundance: once; j_gene: TRBJ1-1; d_gene: -; v_gene: TRBV7-2; CDR3nt: TGTGCCAGCAGGGTCCAGGCGGTTATAATCATGAACACTGAAGCTTTCTTT; CDR3aa: CASRVQAVIIMNTEAFF
abundance: -; j_gene: TRBJ1-1; d_gene: TRBD1; v_gene: TRBV10-3; CDR3nt: TGTGCCACCCAGACAGGGTTCAACACTGAAGCTTTCTTT; CDR3aa: CATQTGFNTEAFF
abundance: -; j_gene: TRBJ2-2; d_gene: -; v_gene: TRBV5-1; CDR3nt: TGCGCCAGCAGCTTCGGCAGGGGAGGCACCGGGGAGCTGTTTTTT; CDR3aa: CASSFGRGGTGELFF
abundance: -; j_gene: TRBJ1-1; d_gene: -; v_gene: TRBV7-9; CDR3nt: TGTGCCAGCAGCTCCGCTTACGGGGGCACTGAAGCTTTCTTT; CDR3aa: CASSSAYGGTEAFF
abundance: many; j_gene: TRBJ2-7; d_gene: -; v_gene: TRBV3-1/TRBV3-2; CDR3nt: TGTGCCAGCAGCCCGGAAGGGGGAGCGAACTCCTACGAGCAGTACTTC; CDR3aa: CASSPEGGANSYEQYF
abundance: once; j_gene: TRBJ2-2; d_gene: -; v_gene: TRBV6-5; CDR3nt: TGTGCCAGCAGTTGGGGGGCAGGGCGCCCAACCGGGGAGCTGTTTTTT; CDR3aa: CASSWGAGRPTGELFF
abundance: once; j_gene: TRBJ1-3; d_gene: -; v_gene: TRBV9; CDR3nt: TGTGCCAGCAGCGGTCAGGTCTCTGGAAACACCATATATTTT; CDR3aa: CASSGQVSGNTIYF
abundance: -; j_gene: TRBJ2-7; d_gene: TRBD1; v_gene: TRBV4-1; CDR3nt: TGCGCCAGCAGCCCCCCGGACAGGGATAGCGAGCAGTACTTC; CDR3aa: CASSPPDRDSEQYF
abundance: -; j_gene: TRBJ2-3; d_gene: TRBD2; v_gene: TRBV4-2; CDR3nt: TGTGCCAGCAGCCTTGGGACTAGCGGTTTGAATACGCAGTATTTT; CDR3aa: CASSLGTSGLNTQYF
abundance: -; j_gene: TRBJ1-5; d_gene: -; v_gene: TRBV2; CDR3nt: TGTGCCAGCAGTGAGGACGGATATAGCAATCAGCCCCAGCATTTT; CDR3aa: CASSEDGYSNQPQHF
abundance: -; j_gene: TRBJ1-6; d_gene: TRBD1; v_gene: TRBV25-1; CDR3nt: TGTGCCAGCAGTGGAGGGGGCTCCGGCGTTTATTCACCCCTCCACTTT; CDR3aa: CASSGGGSGVYSPLHF
abundance: -; j_gene: TRBJ2-5; d_gene: -; v_gene: TRBV7-9; CDR3nt: TGTGCCAGCAGCCTCATCAGGCAAGAGACCCAGTACTTC; CDR3aa: CASSLIRQETQYF
abundance: -; j_gene: TRBJ1-5; d_gene: TRBD1; v_gene: TRBV4-1; CDR3nt: TGCGCCAGCAGCCAAGATGACAGGGTTCAGCCCCAGCATTTT; CDR3aa: CASSQDDRVQPQHF
abundance: -; j_gene: TRBJ2-3; d_gene: TRBD1; v_gene: TRBV11-2; CDR3nt: TGTGCCAGCAGCACCACAGGGGGGACAGATACGCAGTATTTT; CDR3aa: CASSTTGGTDTQYF
abundance: once; j_gene: TRBJ1-5; d_gene: -; v_gene: TRBV18; CDR3nt: TGTGCCAGCTCACCAGGGGCCGCTTCTCAGCCCCAGCATTTT; CDR3aa: CASSPGAASQPQHF
abundance: once; j_gene: TRBJ2-1; d_gene: TRBD1; v_gene: TRBV29-1; CDR3nt: TGCAGCGTTACGGGGACAGTGACAGGTGAGCAGTTCTTC; CDR3aa: CSVTGTVTGEQFF
abundance: -; j_gene: TRBJ2-4; d_gene: -; v_gene: TRBV7-3; CDR3nt: TGTGCCAGCAGCTTAAGGGTATCGGACATTCAGTACTTC; CDR3aa: CASSLRVSDIQYF
abundance: -; j_gene: TRBJ1-6; d_gene: -; v_gene: TRBV3-1/TRBV3-2; CDR3nt: TGTGCCAGCAGCCCCCCCAGGGGAATTTCACCCCTCCACTTT; CDR3aa: CASSPPRGISPLHF
abundance: few; j_gene: TRBJ1-2; d_gene: -; v_gene: TRBV30; CDR3nt: TGTGCCTACCAGGGTCCTAACTATGGCTACACCTTC; CDR3aa: CAYQGPNYGYTF
abundance: -; j_gene: TRBJ1-2; d_gene: TRBD1; v_gene: TRBV6-6; CDR3nt: TGTGCCAGCAGCCATGGGACAGGGAGCTATGGCTACACCTTC; CDR3aa: CASSHGTGSYGYTF
abundance: -; j_gene: TRBJ1-2; d_gene: -; v_gene: TRBV9; CDR3nt: TGTGCCAGCAGCGTAGCTACGGGGCTGGAGAACTATGGCTACACCTTC; CDR3aa: CASSVATGLENYGYTF
abundance: -; j_gene: TRBJ2-5; d_gene: TRBD2; v_gene: TRBV5-4; CDR3nt: TGTGCCAGCAGCTTCCTACTAGCGGGGGAGACCCAGTACTTC; CDR3aa: CASSFLLAGETQYF
abundance: -; j_gene: TRBJ1-5; d_gene: -; v_gene: TRBV6-5; CDR3nt: TGTGCCAGCAGTTACTCAGGACAGTTCGTTCCCCAGCATTTT; CDR3aa: CASSYSGQFVPQHF
abundance: -; j_gene: TRBJ2-1; d_gene: TRBD2; v_gene: TRBV7-9; CDR3nt: TGTGCCAGCAGCTTACGGCTAGCGGAGTACAATGAGCAGTTCTTC; CDR3aa: CASSLRLAEYNEQFF
abundance: -; j_gene: TRBJ1-5; d_gene: -; v_gene: TRBV18; CDR3nt: TGTGCCAGCTCACCGAATTTGGGGGCCAATCAGCCCCAGCATTTT; CDR3aa: CASSPNLGANQPQHF
abundance: -; j_gene: TRBJ2-7; d_gene: -; v_gene: TRBV28; CDR3nt: TGTGCCAGCAGCAAGGGGGGCGGACGGTACAGCTCCTACGAGCAGTACTTC; CDR3aa: CASSKGGGRYSSYEQYF
abundance: once; j_gene: TRBJ2-3; d_gene: -; v_gene: TRBV27; CDR3nt: TGTGCCAGCAGTTTTGGGACCCGCACAGATACGCAGTATTTT; CDR3aa: CASSFGTRTDTQYF
abundance: -; j_gene: TRBJ1-1; d_gene: -; v_gene: TRBV12-3/TRBV12-4; CDR3nt: TGTGCCAGCAGCCTATGGGGCACCACTGAAGCTTTCTTT; CDR3aa: CASSLWGTTEAFF
abundance: -; j_gene: TRBJ1-1; d_gene: -; v_gene: TRBV5-6; CDR3nt: TGTGCCAGCAGCTTTGTGGGGGGTGGACGGGTGGAAGCTTTCTTT; CDR3aa: CASSFVGGGRVEAFF
abundance: -; j_gene: TRBJ2-3; d_gene: TRBD1; v_gene: TRBV11-2; CDR3nt: TGTGCCAGCAGCTTAGGGGGGACAGGGGGCACAGATACGCAGTATTTT; CDR3aa: CASSLGGTGGTDTQYF
abundance: -; j_gene: TRBJ2-2; d_gene: -; v_gene: TRBV18; CDR3nt: TGTGCCAGCTCACCACCGAACACCGGGGAGCTGTTTTTT; CDR3aa: CASSPPNTGELFF
abundance: -; j_gene: TRBJ1-2; d_gene: -; v_gene: TRBV19; CDR3nt: TGTGCCAGTAGTATAGGCGGGGAGCTTGGCTTCTATGGCTACACCTTC; CDR3aa: CASSIGGELGFYGYTF
abundance: -; j_gene: TRBJ2-7; d_gene: -; v_gene: TRBV18; CDR3nt: TGTGCCAGCTCACCACCAGGCCCCAGCTCCTACGAGCAGTACTTC; CDR3aa: CASSPPGPSSYEQYF
abundance: -; j_gene: TRBJ1-5; d_gene: -; v_gene: TRBV5-5; CDR3nt: TGTGCCAGCGGAACAGGGCCGAGCAATCAGCCCCAGCATTTT; CDR3aa: CASGTGPSNQPQHF
abundance: -; j_gene: TRBJ2-3; d_gene: TRBD1; v_gene: TRBV6-1; CDR3nt: TGTGCCAGCAGTGAACCGGGACAGGGGAAGCCAGATACGCAGTATTTT; CDR3aa: CASSEPGQGKPDTQYF
abundance: many; j_gene: TRBJ2-2; d_gene: -; v_gene: TRBV10-1; CDR3nt: TGCGCCAGCAGTGAGTCGACGGTAGGCGGGGAGCTGTTTTTT; CDR3aa: CASSESTVGGELFF
abundance: -; j_gene: TRBJ2-7; d_gene: TRBD2; v_gene: TRBV7-2; CDR3nt: TGTGCCAGCAGCTCGCTAGCGGGGACTTTTGGCGAGCAGTACTTC; CDR3aa: CASSSLAGTFGEQYF
abundance: -; j_gene: TRBJ2-1; d_gene: -; v_gene: TRBV27; CDR3nt: TGTGCCAGCGGAGCGTGGGGAAACAATGAGCAGTTCTTC; CDR3aa: CASGAWGNNEQFF
abundance: -; j_gene: TRBJ2-7; d_gene: -; v_gene: TRBV28; CDR3nt: TGTGCCAGCAGTGATCCGCGCGACGGGGTCTACGAGCAGTACTTC; CDR3aa: CASSDPRDGVYEQYF
abundance: -; j_gene: TRBJ2-6; d_gene: -; v_gene: TRBV6-2/TRBV6-3; CDR3nt: TGTGCCAGCAGTTCTTCCCGACAGGCTGGGGCCAACGTCCTGACTTTC; CDR3aa: CASSSSRQAGANVLTF
abundance: -; j_gene: TRBJ1-4; d_gene: -; v_gene: TRBV4-1; CDR3nt: TGCGCCAGCAGCCCCGGGGGCCCCCGGCGGGAAAAACTGTTTTTT; CDR3aa: CASSPGGPRREKLFF
abundance: -; j_gene: TRBJ1-6; d_gene: -; v_gene: TRBV7-9; CDR3nt: TGTGCCAGCAGCCCCAGTAGTGGTTCACCCCTCCACTTT; CDR3aa: CASSPSSGSPLHF
abundance: -; j_gene: TRBJ1-3; d_gene: -; v_gene: TRBV14; CDR3nt: TGTGCCAGCAGCCAAGTCAGGCAGGCGTCTGGAAACACCATATATTTT; CDR3aa: CASSQVRQASGNTIYF
abundance: once; j_gene: TRBJ1-2; d_gene: TRBD1; v_gene: TRBV5-1; CDR3nt: TGCGCCAGCAGGGCGGGACAGGGGCACCCTAACTATGGCTACACCTTC; CDR3aa: CASRAGQGHPNYGYTF